The 27 T cell receptor beta chains reported below all come from one sample, sequenced in a study of blood T cell repertoires in COVID-19. The assay was immunoSEQ multiplex PCR, and TCRdb's table has in-frame clones only and misses some. The table has under 300,000 clones, 83% seen once. The sample comprised peripheral blood. The receptors stem from a human donor in a cohort sampled during active COVID-19.

The chain uses TRBV5-1 and TRBJ1-4, with 7 nucleotides matching TRBD1. Per germline, CDR1 SGHRS and CDR2 YFSETQ. The CDR3 has 15 amino acids. V lost 4 bases, J lost 4 bases, and 7 bases stayed unmatched. CDR3 in amino acids: CASSVTGLGNEKLFF. The CDR3 DNA reads TGCGCCAGCAGCGTGACAGGGCTTGGTAATGAAAAACTGTTTTTT.

This chain connects TRBV28 to TRBJ2-6; D unresolved. V was shortened by 4 bases and J by 4 bases, with 8 bases between the two germline ends. This CDR3 is 14 amino acids long. Germline V lookup: CDR1 MDHEN, CDR2 SYDVKM. CDR3 coding DNA: TGTGCCAGCAGTTCCCCTGTGGGGGCCAACGTCCTGACTTTC. It translates to CASSSPVGANVLTF. The variable domain in full, with the rest retrieved from reference TRBV28 and TRBJ2-6, is DVKVTQSSRYLVKRTGEKVFLECVQDMDHENMFWYRQDPGLGLRLIYFSYDVKMKEKGDIPEGYSVSREKKERFSLILESASTNQTSMYLCASSSPVGANVLTFGAGSRLTVL.

This clone was detected ten times or more. The chain couples TRBV16 to TRBJ2-3, with D hard to call. The length of the CDR3 is 16 residues. V gave up 1 base and J gave up 3 bases, with 14 bases separating them. Germline V gene data show CDR1 as KGHSY and CDR2 as FQNENV. The CDR3 sequence: CASSQLGLRSTDTQYF. In nucleotides, the CDR3 is TGTGCCAGCAGCCAATTGGGTTTAAGGAGTACAGATACGCAGTATTTT.

The rearrangement links TRBV28 to TRBJ2-1; TRBD1 matches at 10 bases. Germline V gene lookup returns CDR1 MDHEN and CDR2 SYDVKM. J gave up 6 bases and V 5 bases, and 10 bases lay outside the gene matches. The CDR3 covers 16 residues. The CDR3: CASSPPGQGNPNEQFF. CDR3 nucleotide sequence: TGTGCCAGCAGTCCTCCGGGACAGGGGAATCCCAATGAGCAGTTCTTC.

V is TRBV5-1 and J is TRBJ1-2, with D unclear. The ends were cut back, 7 bases at V and 5 bases at J, with 18 bases in the middle. CDR1 is SGHRS, CDR2 YFSETQ, per germline. The CDR3 is 14 residues long. CDR3 in DNA: TGCGCCAGCCGGGAGGGCTCAAGTATTTATGGCTACACCTTC. Its translation: CASREGSSIYGYTF.

The chain links TRBV9 to TRBJ1-1; tentative D call: TRBD1 (5 bases). Germline CDR1 and CDR2: SGDLS and YYNGEE. V lost 4 bases, J lost 1 base, and 26 bases lay in between. The CDR3 sequence is 19 residues long. The CDR3 DNA follows: TGTGCCAGCAGCCAAAGGGGATTAGGTGAGGTGTCAGCGAACACTGAAGCTTTCTTT. This gives the protein CASSQRGLGEVSANTEAFF.

The genes are TRBV7-2 and TRBJ2-7, with 8 nucleotides matching TRBD2. The ends lost 5 bases at V and 3 bases at J; junction bases unmatched: 9. This CDR3 is 15 amino acids long. Germline V gives CDR1 SGHTA, CDR2 FQGNSA. Here the CDR3 DNA reads TGTGCCAGCAGCCTCCGGGGGGGAAGGGACTACGAGCAGTACTTC. It specifies CASSLRGGRDYEQYF.

The chain combines TRBV28 with TRBJ2-4; D is perhaps TRBD1 (6 bases). Germline loops: CDR1 MDHEN, CDR2 SYDVKM. This CDR3 is 15 amino acids long. Trimming cost V 5 bases and J 3 bases, with 14 bases left between them. The DNA for the CDR3 is TGTGCCAGCAGTCTTTACAGGGATGGCAAAAACATTCAGTACTTC. Translated: CASSLYRDGKNIQYF.

The chain joins TRBV29-1 to TRBJ2-2; TRBD1 might be the D (5 bases). The CDR3 covers 14 residues. Trimming stripped 2 bases from V and 4 bases from J, with 11 bases between. Germline V gives CDR1 SQVTM, CDR2 ANQGSEA. CDR3 residues: CSVEKGRLTGELFF. The CDR3 DNA reads TGCAGCGTTGAAAAGGGGCGGCTCACCGGGGAGCTGTTTTTT.

J is TRBJ1-6 and V is TRBV7-6; unclear D gene. V was pared by 1 base and J by 9 bases, with 13 bases between. The CDR3 totals 15 residues. Germline V CDR1 and CDR2: SGHVS, FNYEAQ. This chain's CDR3 is CASSLGEVDGSPLHF. CDR3 coding DNA: TGTGCCAGCAGCTTAGGAGAGGTCGACGGTTCACCCCTCCACTTT.

The chain carries TRBV4-1 and TRBJ2-3; D ambiguous. V was shortened by 6 bases and J by 5 bases, with 6 bases between the two germline ends. Germline CDR1 and CDR2: MGHRA and YSYEKL. The CDR3 covers 11 residues. The CDR3 loop reads CASRGQDTQYF. CDR3 nucleotides: TGCGCCAGCAGGGGCCAAGATACGCAGTATTTT.

The chain carries TRBV4-1 and TRBJ2-5, with 10 bases identical to TRBD2. Per the germline V gene, CDR1 is MGHRA and CDR2 is YSYEKL. The CDR3 extends over 19 amino acids. V lost 1 base, J lost 2 bases, and 13 bases stayed unmatched. CDR3 amino acids: CASSQVWASGGPGQETQYF. The CDR3 DNA reads TGCGCCAGCAGCCAAGTGTGGGCTAGCGGGGGACCGGGTCAAGAGACCCAGTACTTC.

This clone came up once. This chain joins TRBV28 and TRBJ1-6; D gene ambiguous. This CDR3 is 16 amino acids long. Germline assignment: CDR1 MDHEN and CDR2 SYDVKM. V was clipped by 4 bases and J by 7 bases, with 17 bases between them. CDR3: CASSSLLWSGNSPLHF. The DNA of the CDR3 is TGTGCCAGCAGTTCCCTCCTTTGGTCGGGGAATTCACCCCTCCACTTT.

The rearrangement joins TRBV5-5 to TRBJ1-2; unclear D gene. Germline V gene lookup returns CDR1 SGHKS and CDR2 YYEKEE (reference sequence). Trimming shortened V by 2 bases and J by 1 base, and 15 bases separated the two germline ends. The CDR3 length is 16 residues. The CDR3 coding sequence is TGTGCCAGCAGCTTCACCCAGGCAGGTTTTAACTATGGCTACACCTTC. Protein: CASSFTQAGFNYGYTF. The full variable domain, with the rest looked up from reference TRBV5-5 and TRBJ1-2, is DAGVTQSPTHLIKTRGQQVTLRCSPISGHKSVSWYQQVLGQGPQFIFQYYEKEERGRGNFPDRFSARQFPNYSSELNVNALLLGDSALYLCASSFTQAGFNYGYTFGSGTRLTVV.

This chain joins TRBV6-1 and TRBJ2-5, with D possibly matching TRBD2 (7 bases). Germline-derived CDR1 and CDR2 are MNHNS and SASEGT. This CDR3 region has 17 residues. V was pared by 1 base and J by 1 base, with 16 bases between. In nucleotides, the CDR3 is TGTGCCAGCAGTGAAGGCGCATATCGGGGGGCCCAAGAGACCCAGTACTTC. Translation gives CASSEGAYRGAQETQYF.

The chain links TRBV28 to TRBJ2-6; D perhaps matches TRBD2 (6 bases). The V end was cut by 4 bases, the J end by 2 bases, with 15 bases between. CDR1 MDHEN and CDR2 SYDVKM come from the germline V gene. The CDR3 runs to 17 residues. CDR3 protein: CASSSGVMPAGANVLTF. CDR3 in DNA: TGTGCCAGCAGTTCGGGGGTTATGCCGGCTGGGGCCAACGTCCTGACTTTC.

The table lists this clone with a count of one. The junction departs from germline at one end; a sequencing error may be responsible. Here the CDR3 reads CASSTGGPRLF. CDR3 DNA: TGTGCCAGCAGTACCGGAGGGCCCCGGCTCTTC. V is TRBV2 and J is TRBJ2-1; possibly TRBD2 for D (6 bases). The CDR3 is made up of 11 amino acids. Per the germline V gene, CDR1 is SNHLY and CDR2 is FYNNEI.

The V and J genes are TRBV11-3 and TRBJ1-1; a weak D match, TRBD1 (5 bases). Trimming removed 5 bases at V and 4 bases at J, with 14 bases between. In germline, CDR1 is SGHNT, CDR2 YENEEA. This CDR3 is 14 amino acids long. The DNA of the CDR3 is TGTGCCAGCAGCATTGACAGCGGGGGCACTGAAGCTTTCTTT. It codes for CASSIDSGGTEAFF. Full variable domain (missing parts from reference TRBV11-3 and TRBJ1-1): EAGVVQSPRYKIIEKKQPVAFWCNPISGHNTLYWYLQNLGQGPELLIRYENEEAVDDSQLPKDRFSAERLKGVDSTLKIQPAELGDSAVYLCASSIDSGGTEAFFGQGTRLTVV.

The V call is TRBV4-1, the J call TRBJ2-7; 11 bases align to TRBD2. Unmatched junction bases numbered 1, after V lost 0 bases and J lost 0 bases. CDR3 length: 16 amino acids. Germline CDR1 is MGHRA and CDR2 is YSYEKL. The CDR3 nucleotides read TGCGCCAGCAGCCAAGACCTAGCGGGGGGCTCCTACGAGCAGTACTTC. This translates into CASSQDLAGGSYEQYF.

The chain carries TRBV27 and TRBJ2-3, with TRBD2 identical over 10 bases. In germline, CDR1 is MNHEY, CDR2 SMNVEV (reference sequence). The length of the CDR3 is 16 residues. The V and J ends lost 5 bases and 2 bases, in that order; junction bases with no gene match: 7. CDR3 region: CASSPLLAGHTDTQYF. The DNA for the CDR3 is TGTGCCAGCAGTCCCTTACTAGCGGGACACACAGATACGCAGTATTTT.

A single count supports this clone. This rearrangement joins TRBV28 to TRBJ1-5; no reliable D call. V shed 0 bases and J shed 3 bases, with 9 bases lying between them. Germline values: CDR1 MDHEN, CDR2 SYDVKM. The CDR3 runs 15 residues. The chain's CDR3 is CASSLWGVHNQPQHF. In nucleotides, the CDR3 is TGTGCCAGCAGTTTATGGGGAGTACACAATCAGCCCCAGCATTTT.

The chain combines TRBV24-1 with TRBJ2-3, with TRBD1 matching 7 bases. Trimming took 10 bases from V and 0 from J; bases not matched to a gene: 3. Germline CDR1 reads KGHDR; CDR2 reads SFDVKD. CDR3 length: 13 residues. Here the CDR3 reads CATRDRSTDTQYF. The CDR3 coding sequence is TGTGCCACTCGGGACAGAAGCACAGATACGCAGTATTTT.

This clone has only one observation. This rearrangement joins TRBV5-1 to TRBJ1-3; 7 bases align to TRBD1. Unmatched junction bases numbered 9, after V lost 5 bases and J lost 4 bases. Germline lookup yields CDR1 SGHRS and CDR2 YFSETQ. This CDR3 contains 15 residues. CDR3 bases: TGCGCCAGCAGACAGGGACAGTCAATCGGAAACACCATATATTTT. Encoded protein: CASRQGQSIGNTIYF.

This chain connects TRBV27 to TRBJ1-6; tentatively, D is TRBD1 (6 bases). Trimming took 3 bases from V and 9 from J, leaving 12 bases between them. Looked up from germline, CDR1 is MNHEY and CDR2 is SMNVEV (reference sequence). The CDR3 sequence is 14 residues long. The CDR3 nucleotides are TGTGCCAGCAGTTTGTTGGGGGCGACTTCACCCCTCCACTTT. It encodes CASSLLGATSPLHF.

The chain uses TRBV5-4 and TRBJ2-6, with a tentative D call TRBD1 (5 bases). The ends were cut back, 2 bases at V and 1 base at J, with 7 bases in the middle. The CDR3 is made up of 15 amino acids. Germline lookup yields CDR1 SGHNT and CDR2 YYREEE (reference sequence). The CDR3, as DNA: TGTGCCAGCAGCTTCCAGGGTTCTGGGGCCAACGTCCTGACTTTC. This encodes CASSFQGSGANVLTF.

The chain joins TRBV5-1 to TRBJ2-6; D unresolved. There are 15 residues in the CDR3. Deletions cut 0 bases from V and 0 bases from J, with 4 bases between. CDR1 is SGHRS and CDR2 is YFSETQ in the germline V gene. CDR3 nucleotides: TGCGCCAGCAGCTTGGACGGCTCTGGGGCCAACGTCCTGACTTTC. It encodes CASSLDGSGANVLTF.

The chain is built from TRBV28 and TRBJ1-4; D is perhaps TRBD1 (5 bases). Trimming stripped 4 bases from V and 0 bases from J, with 9 bases between. The CDR3 extends over 15 amino acids. Germline V gene data show CDR1 as MDHEN and CDR2 as SYDVKM. Written as DNA, the CDR3 is TGTGCCAGCAGTTCCTCAGGGTCAACTAATGAAAAACTGTTTTTT. Its translation is CASSSSGSTNEKLFF.